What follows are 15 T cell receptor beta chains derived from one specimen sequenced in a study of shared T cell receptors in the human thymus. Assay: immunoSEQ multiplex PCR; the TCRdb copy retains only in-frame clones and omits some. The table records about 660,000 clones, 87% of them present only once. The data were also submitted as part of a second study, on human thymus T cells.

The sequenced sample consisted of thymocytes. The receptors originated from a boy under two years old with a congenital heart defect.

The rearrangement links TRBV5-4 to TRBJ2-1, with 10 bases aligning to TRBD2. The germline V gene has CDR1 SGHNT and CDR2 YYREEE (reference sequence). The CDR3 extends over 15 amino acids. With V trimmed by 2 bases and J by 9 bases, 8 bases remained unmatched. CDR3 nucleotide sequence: TGTGCCAGCAGCTTTCTAGCGGGAGTACCGGGTGAGCAGTTCTTC. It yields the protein CASSFLAGVPGEQFF.

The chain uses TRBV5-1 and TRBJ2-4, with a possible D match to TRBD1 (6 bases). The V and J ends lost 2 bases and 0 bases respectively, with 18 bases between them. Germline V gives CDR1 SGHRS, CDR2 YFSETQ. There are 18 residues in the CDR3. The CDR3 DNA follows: TGCGCCAGCAGCTTCGCCTCAGACAGGTTCATAGCCAAAAACATTCAGTACTTC. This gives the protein CASSFASDRFIAKNIQYF.

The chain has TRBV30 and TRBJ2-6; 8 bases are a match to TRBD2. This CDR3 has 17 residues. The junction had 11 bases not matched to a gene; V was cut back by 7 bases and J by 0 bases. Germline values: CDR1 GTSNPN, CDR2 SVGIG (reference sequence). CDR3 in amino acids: CASESLAVTSGANVLTF. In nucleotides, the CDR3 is TGTGCCTCCGAATCACTAGCGGTTACCTCTGGGGCCAACGTCCTGACTTTC.

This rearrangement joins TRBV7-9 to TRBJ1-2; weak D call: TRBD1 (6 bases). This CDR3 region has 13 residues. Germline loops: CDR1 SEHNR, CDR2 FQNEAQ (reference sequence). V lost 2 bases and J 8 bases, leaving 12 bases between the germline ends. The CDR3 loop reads CASSLRQGKGYTF. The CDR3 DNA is TGTGCCAGCAGCTTACGCCAGGGGAAAGGCTACACCTTC.

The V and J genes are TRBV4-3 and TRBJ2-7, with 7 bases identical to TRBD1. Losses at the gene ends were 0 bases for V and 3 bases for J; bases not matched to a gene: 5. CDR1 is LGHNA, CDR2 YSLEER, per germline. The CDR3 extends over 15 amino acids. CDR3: CASSQETGQSYEQYF. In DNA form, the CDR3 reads TGCGCCAGCAGCCAAGAAACGGGACAGAGCTACGAGCAGTACTTC.

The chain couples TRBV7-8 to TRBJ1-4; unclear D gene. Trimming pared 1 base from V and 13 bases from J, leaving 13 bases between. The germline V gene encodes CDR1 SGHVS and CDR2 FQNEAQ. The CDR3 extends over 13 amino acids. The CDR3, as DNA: TGTGCCAGCAGCTTAGAATCCGGTACCGGACTGTTTTTT. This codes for CASSLESGTGLFF.

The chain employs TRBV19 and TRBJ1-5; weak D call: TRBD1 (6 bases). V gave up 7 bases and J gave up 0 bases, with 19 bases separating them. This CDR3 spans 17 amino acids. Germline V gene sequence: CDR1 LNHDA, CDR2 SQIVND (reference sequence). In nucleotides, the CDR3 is TGTGCCAGTACTACGGGACACCTTAGCTATAGCAATCAGCCCCAGCATTTT. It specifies CASTTGHLSYSNQPQHF.

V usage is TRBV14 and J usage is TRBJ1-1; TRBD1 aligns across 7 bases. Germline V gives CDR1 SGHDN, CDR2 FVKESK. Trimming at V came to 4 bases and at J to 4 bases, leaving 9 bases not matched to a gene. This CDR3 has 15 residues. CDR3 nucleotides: TGTGCCAGCAGCCCTAGACAGGGAATTGGCACTGAAGCTTTCTTT. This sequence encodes CASSPRQGIGTEAFF. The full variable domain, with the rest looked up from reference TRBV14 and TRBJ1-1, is EAGVTQFPSHSVIEKGQTVTLRCDPISGHDNLYWYRRVMGKEIKFLLHFVKESKQDESGMPNNRFLAERTGGTYSTLKVQPAELEDSGVYFCASSPRQGIGTEAFFGQGTRLTVV.

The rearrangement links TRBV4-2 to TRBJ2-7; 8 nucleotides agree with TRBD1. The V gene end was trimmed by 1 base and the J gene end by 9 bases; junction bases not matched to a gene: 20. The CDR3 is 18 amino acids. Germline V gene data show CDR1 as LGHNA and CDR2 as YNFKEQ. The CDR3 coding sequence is TGTGCCAGCAGCCAAGGTCAAGGTCTGCAGGGGGCACTTTATGGGCAGTACTTC. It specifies CASSQGQGLQGALYGQYF.

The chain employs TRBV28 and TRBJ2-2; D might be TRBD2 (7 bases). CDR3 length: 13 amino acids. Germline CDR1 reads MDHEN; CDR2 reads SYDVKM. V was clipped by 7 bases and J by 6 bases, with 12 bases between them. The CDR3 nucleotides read TGTGCCAGCACCAAGGGGGGGGCCGGGGAGCTGTTTTTT. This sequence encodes CASTKGGAGELFF.

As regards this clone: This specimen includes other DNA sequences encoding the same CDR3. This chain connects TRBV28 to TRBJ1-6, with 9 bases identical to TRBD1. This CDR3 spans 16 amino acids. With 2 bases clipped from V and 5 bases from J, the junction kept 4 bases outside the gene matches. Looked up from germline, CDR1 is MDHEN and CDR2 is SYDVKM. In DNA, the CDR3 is TGTGCCAGCAGTTTAGGAGACAGGGGGGATAATTCACCCCTCCACTTT. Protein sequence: CASSLGDRGDNSPLHF.

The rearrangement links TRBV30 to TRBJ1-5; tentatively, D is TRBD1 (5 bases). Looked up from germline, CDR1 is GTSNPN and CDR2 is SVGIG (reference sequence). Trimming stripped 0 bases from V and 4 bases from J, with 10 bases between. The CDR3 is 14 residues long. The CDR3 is CAWSVRGVNQPQHF. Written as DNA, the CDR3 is TGTGCCTGGAGTGTACGGGGGGTAAATCAGCCCCAGCATTTT.

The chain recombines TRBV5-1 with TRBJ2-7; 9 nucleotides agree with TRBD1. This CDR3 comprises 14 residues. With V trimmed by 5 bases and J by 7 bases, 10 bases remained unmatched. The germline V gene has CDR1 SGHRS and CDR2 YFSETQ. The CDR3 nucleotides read TGCGCCAGCAGTACCGGGACAGGGCCGTGGGAGCAGTACTTC. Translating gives CASSTGTGPWEQYF.

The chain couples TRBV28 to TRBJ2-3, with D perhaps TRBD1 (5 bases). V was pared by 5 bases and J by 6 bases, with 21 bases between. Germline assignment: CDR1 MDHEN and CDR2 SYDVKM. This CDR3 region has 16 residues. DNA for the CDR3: TGTGCCAGCAGTCCTGAATCGGACACCGAATACGATACGCAGTATTTT. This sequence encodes CASSPESDTEYDTQYF.

In DNA, the CDR3 is TGCGCCAGCAGTGAGGATACTAGCGGGAGGGAGTACTTC. Translating it yields CASSEDTSGREYF. The genes are TRBV10-1 and TRBJ2-7, with 13 nucleotides matching TRBD2. The V gene's germline CDR1 is WNHNN and CDR2 SYGVQD (reference sequence). There are 13 residues in the CDR3. V lost 2 bases and J lost 11; bases outside the gene matches: 3.